This paragraph covers one TCR beta chain sequence. Its target is unknown. Using its own MiXCR run on the 5' RACE reads, TCRdb lists one record per CDR3 protein. The table has roughly 1.6 million distinct CDR3 sequences, under 35% seen once; the top ten hold less than 0.35%. Per germline, CDR1 DFQATT and CDR2 SNEGSKA (reference sequence). Trimming removed 2 bases from V and 3 bases from J, with 20 bases in between. This CDR3 spans 17 amino acids. There were only healthy Caucasians among the donors. This entry is derived from a study of identical twins. Study-wide points: Conclusions were based on cross-sectional statistical analysis, without following the same donors. Model-predicted out-of-frame TCR alpha sharing fell below observed values in monozygotic twins. Abundant beta clonotypes from cord blood had fewer insertions, unlike memory repertoires, which showed none.

This sequence originates from a newborn girl in good health. The V gene is TRBV20-1, the J gene TRBJ2-1, with a tentative D call TRBD2 (6 bases). Sequencing input: cord blood. This CDR3 is CSARSNARERVYNEQFF. Here the CDR3 DNA reads TGCAGTGCTAGATCGAACGCTCGGGAGCGAGTCTACAATGAGCAGTTCTTC.